This is a list of T cell receptor beta chains from one sample in a study of immune evolution from preneoplasia to lung adenocarcinoma. Data came from immunoSEQ multiplex PCR; TCRdb stores just in-frame clones and leaves some out. The sample has around 3,800 clones; more than 65% are singletons. Sequencing used FFPE minimally invasive lung adenocarcinoma tissue. The receptors stem from a person between 60 and 79 years old with lung adenocarcinoma. Both conserved end residues are part of each CDR3. D genes are given only for firm matches. Some rows have no size entry. The others give once, few or many, or a class for an expanded clone.

CDR3nt	CDR3aa	d_gene	v_gene	abundance	j_gene
TGTGCCAGCAGCTTAGGAAGGCAGGGGACAGATACGCAGTATTTT	CASSLGRQGTDTQYF	-	TRBV7-8	-	TRBJ2-3
TGCGCCAGCAGCTGGGGCTCTAGCACAGATACGCAGTATTTT	CASSWGSSTDTQYF	-	TRBV5-1	-	TRBJ2-3
TGTGCCAGCAGCTTAGATCCGAACGCCTACAATGAGCAGTTCTTC	CASSLDPNAYNEQFF	-	TRBV11-3	-	TRBJ2-1
TGTGCCAGCTCACCTACAACCGGGACGAACGAGCAGTACTTC	CASSPTTGTNEQYF	-	TRBV18	once	TRBJ2-7
TGTGCCAGCAGTTCCCCCGGAGAGGGGGGAGGAAACACCATATATTTT	CASSSPGEGGGNTIYF	-	TRBV6-5	-	TRBJ1-3
TGTGCCAGCACCTGGGGACAGTCCTCTGGAAACACCATATATTTT	CASTWGQSSGNTIYF	TRBD1	TRBV9	-	TRBJ1-3
TGTGCCAGTAGTCCCAGGGCAGGTACTAATGAAAAACTGTTTTTT	CASSPRAGTNEKLFF	-	TRBV19	few	TRBJ1-4
TGTGCCAGCAGCGTAGGCGGGGCGCGTAATGAGCAGTTCTTC	CASSVGGARNEQFF	-	TRBV9	-	TRBJ2-1
TGTGCCAGCAGCTTATTGTGGGGGAACGAGCAGTACTTC	CASSLLWGNEQYF	-	TRBV7-9	-	TRBJ2-7
TGTGCCAGCAGCGTAGCCCCGCGGCAGGACACCGGGGAGCTGTTTTTT	CASSVAPRQDTGELFF	-	TRBV9	-	TRBJ2-2
TGTGCCAGCAGCCCGACAGGGGGAGTCGGAAACACCATATATTTT	CASSPTGGVGNTIYF	TRBD1	TRBV7-9	-	TRBJ1-3
TGTGCCAGCAGCTTAAGCCTTCAACGAAGACGATACAATGAGCAGTTCTTC	CASSLSLQRRRYNEQFF	-	TRBV7-8	-	TRBJ2-1
TGTGCCAGCAGCTTAGAGGGAGGAGGCGGCTACACCTTC	CASSLEGGGGYTF	-	TRBV7-9	-	TRBJ1-2
TGTGCCAGCAGCTTAAGGGGTGTCACTGGAAACACCATATATTTT	CASSLRGVTGNTIYF	-	TRBV7-2	-	TRBJ1-3
TGTGCCAGCAGCCCCGGACTAGCGGGGAGGAATGAGCAGTTCTTC	CASSPGLAGRNEQFF	TRBD2	TRBV5-4	-	TRBJ2-1
TGTGCCAGCAGCCCGCTTGGCGGAAACACCATATATTTT	CASSPLGGNTIYF	-	TRBV11-2	few	TRBJ1-3
TGTGCCAGCAGCTTCTTCCGGGACAGGGGTGGGGAAGAGACCCAGTACTTC	CASSFFRDRGGEETQYF	TRBD1	TRBV28	-	TRBJ2-5
TGTGCCAGCAGGGAGGACAGGGGTTTACACAATGAGCAGTTCTTC	CASREDRGLHNEQFF	TRBD1	TRBV6-1	-	TRBJ2-1
TGTGCCAGCAGCCGGGACGAAAACTACGAGCAGTACTTC	CASSRDENYEQYF	-	TRBV7-3	-	TRBJ2-7
TGTGCCAGCAGACCTAGAGGGGACGGTCCCGTTAACTATGGCTACACCTTC	CASRPRGDGPVNYGYTF	-	TRBV28	-	TRBJ1-2
TGTGCCAGCAGTTTCAGGGAGAACACTGAAGCTTTCTTT	CASSFRENTEAFF	-	TRBV27	-	TRBJ1-1
TGTGCCAGTAGTCAAAGGGGAAACAATGAGCAGTTCTTC	CASSQRGNNEQFF	-	TRBV19	once	TRBJ2-1
TGCGCCAGCAGTCAATTTCCAGGGGAGGCTAACTATGGCTACACCTTC	CASSQFPGEANYGYTF	-	TRBV23-1	-	TRBJ1-2
TGTGCCTGGAGTGTAGGGGCCTATGGCTACACCTTC	CAWSVGAYGYTF	-	TRBV30	-	TRBJ1-2
TGCGCCAGCAGCCAAAGTAAGGGGCGCATATATTTT	CASSQSKGRIYF	-	TRBV4-1	once	TRBJ1-3
TGTGCCAGCACGCGGGGGGTCCGTCAAGAGACCCAGTACTTC	CASTRGVRQETQYF	TRBD2	TRBV7-8	-	TRBJ2-5
TGTGCCAGCAGCTCCGGGGAGCGGGGGGGCACAGATACGCAGTATTTT	CASSSGERGGTDTQYF	TRBD2	TRBV11-2	-	TRBJ2-3
TGTGCCAGCAGCTTAGGGACGGTGCGGGGAAACACCATATATTTT	CASSLGTVRGNTIYF	-	TRBV7-2	-	TRBJ1-3
TGTGCCAGCAGCCCAGGGGACAGGGGTCTCACCGGGGAGCTGTTTTTT	CASSPGDRGLTGELFF	TRBD1	TRBV7-2	once	TRBJ2-2
TGTGCTAGCTGGGACAGCAACACAGATACGCAGTATTTT	CASWDSNTDTQYF	TRBD1	TRBV12-5	-	TRBJ2-3
TGTGCCAGCAGTCCTCTGGGGGGGAACACTGAAGCTTTCTTT	CASSPLGGNTEAFF	-	TRBV27	-	TRBJ1-1
TGTGCCAGTAGTACTACCGGGACCCCCAGGGACACTGAAGCTTTCTTT	CASSTTGTPRDTEAFF	-	TRBV19	-	TRBJ1-1
TGCGCCAGCAGCCCCTGGGGAGGAAGCTCTGGGGCCAACGTCCTGACTTTC	CASSPWGGSSGANVLTF	-	TRBV5-1	-	TRBJ2-6
TGTGCCAGCAGCCAAGTAGGCTCTGGAAACACCATATATTTT	CASSQVGSGNTIYF	-	TRBV4-2	-	TRBJ1-3
TGTGCCAGCAGTGAAACCGGGGAGCTGTTTTTT	CASSETGELFF	-	TRBV2	-	TRBJ2-2
TGTGCCAGCAGCTTCGCAGGGATTCTCGATCAGCCCCAGCATTTT	CASSFAGILDQPQHF	-	TRBV7-2	-	TRBJ1-5
TGCGCCAGCAGTGAGGGGTCTAGCGGGGCTTCCTACAATGAGCAGTTCTTC	CASSEGSSGASYNEQFF	TRBD2	TRBV10-1	few	TRBJ2-1
TGTGCCAGCTCCCGGACAGGGGAGAACCCCTCTGGAAACACCATATATTTT	CASSRTGENPSGNTIYF	TRBD1	TRBV2	-	TRBJ1-3
TGTGCCAGCAGTGATGGGGGGTCGAGTGGCTACACCTTC	CASSDGGSSGYTF	-	TRBV6-4	-	TRBJ1-2
TGTGCCAGTAGACCCTTAGGGGGTAGGGAAATTGAAGCTTTCTTT	CASRPLGGREIEAFF	-	TRBV19	-	TRBJ1-1
TGCGCCAGCAGCTTGGAAGGGGTCGCCAAAAACATTCAGTACTTC	CASSLEGVAKNIQYF	-	TRBV5-1	-	TRBJ2-4
TGTGCCAGCACCGGGGGAACCGGACAGGGGGTGATGGAGCAGTTCTTC	CASTGGTGQGVMEQFF	TRBD1	TRBV7-2	once	TRBJ2-1
TGTGCCAGCAGGATCAGGGAAGGTTGGGGAAAACTGTTTTTT	CASRIREGWGKLFF	-	TRBV28	-	TRBJ1-4
TGTGCCAGCTCACCGGAGACAGGGATCTATGGCTACACCTTC	CASSPETGIYGYTF	TRBD1	TRBV18	-	TRBJ1-2